This T cell receptor (beta chain) was observed in a study of T cells after yellow fever vaccination. At least ten counts were recorded for this clonotype. Its target is unknown. The TCR cDNA carried a universal primer site and UMIs from 5'RACE template switching. Using its own MiXCR run on the 5' RACE reads, TCRdb lists one record per CDR3 protein. The data show over 70,000 distinct CDR3 sequences, about 7.7% seen once. CDR3 length: 15 amino acids. In germline, CDR1 is SGDLS, CDR2 YYNGEE. The germline V and J ends were trimmed by 4 bases and 4 bases, with 14 bases remaining between them. Study observations and caveats: Abundant bulk-population clonotypes could contaminate the FACS-sorted repertoires. Re-detected after boosting: most primary clones, 96% of CD4 and about 85% of CD8. Peak timing came faster in the weaker secondary response, day 5 versus 15.

The sample consisted of CD8+ T cells sorted from PBMCs, taken on the day of the yellow fever booster vaccination. This clonotype was obtained from a man aged 25 to 40 who received the YFV17D yellow fever vaccine. J is TRBJ2-2 and V is TRBV9; D is uncertain. CDR3 nucleotide sequence: TGTGCCAGCAGCAACCGGGCCATGACCACCGGGGAGCTGTTTTTT. Translation: CASSNRAMTTGELFF. Supplemented by reference TRBV9 and TRBJ2-2, the full variable domain reads DSGVTQTPKHLITATGQRVTLRCSPRSGDLSVYWYQQSLDQGLQFLIQYYNGEERAKGNILERFSAQQFPDLHSELNLSSLELGDSALYFCASSNRAMTTGELFFGEGSRLTVL.